Below are 8 T cell receptor beta chains sequenced from a single sample in a study of CD8 T cells in Susac syndrome. Random hexamers served to reverse transcribe about 0.5 to 1 ug RNA. Via MiXCR, TCRdb re-called the immunoSEQ multiplex PCR reads, giving one row per CDR3 protein. Seen here are some 68,000 distinct CDR3 sequences, roughly 93% observed once, and the top ten hold over 0.12%. The specimen was CD4+ T cells from PBMCs. Receptors originate from a human donor with Susac syndrome.

This clonotype occurred a few times. The genes are TRBV5-1 and TRBJ2-1, with 8 bases that match TRBD2. Trimming took 4 bases from V and 1 from J; bases not matched to a gene: 4. Germline V gives CDR1 SGHRS, CDR2 YFSETQ. The CDR3 runs to 15 residues. The DNA for the CDR3 is TGCGCCAGCAGCGGCGGACTAGCTTCCTACAATGAGCAGTTCTTC. It specifies CASSGGLASYNEQFF.

This chain links TRBV20-1 with TRBJ1-2; D not certain. The germline V gene has CDR1 DFQATT and CDR2 SNEGSKA (reference sequence). The germline V and J ends were trimmed by 5 bases and 0 bases, with 4 bases remaining between them. The CDR3 extends over 11 amino acids. CDR3 in amino acids: CSAVTNYGYTF. The DNA of the CDR3 is TGCAGTGCTGTGACTAACTATGGCTACACCTTC.

This chain uses TRBV18 with TRBJ2-5; either TRBD1 or TRBD2 may fit D (5 bases each). The CDR3 is 16 residues long. Germline CDR1 is KGHSH and CDR2 is LQKENI. V lost 2 bases to trimming and J lost 2 bases, with 15 bases between them. The CDR3 DNA reads TGTGCCAGCTCACCAGGATCCTGGGGGTTACAAGAGACCCAGTACTTC. Its translation: CASSPGSWGLQETQYF.

This chain uses TRBV20-1 with TRBJ2-1; TRBD2 agrees at 7 bases. The V and J ends lost 1 base and 6 bases, in that order; junction bases with no gene match: 12. Germline V gene lookup returns CDR1 DFQATT and CDR2 SNEGSKA (reference sequence). The CDR3 runs to 16 residues. The CDR3 nucleotides read TGCAGTGCTAGAGGGCCGGGGACGCGCGGGAGCAATGAGCAGTTCTTC. This gives the protein CSARGPGTRGSNEQFF.

The sample holds a few counts of this clonotype. In nucleotides, the CDR3 is TGTGCCAGCAGCGCTGACAGAACAGATACGCAGTATTTT. This codes for CASSADRTDTQYF. The chain joins TRBV7-3 to TRBJ2-3; maybe TRBD1 (5 bases). V lost 5 bases and J lost 3, with 9 bases in between. This CDR3 spans 13 amino acids. In germline, CDR1 is SGHTA, CDR2 FQGTGA.

The chain recombines TRBV19 with TRBJ1-2; 10 bases fit TRBD1. This CDR3 region has 15 residues. V lost 3 bases and J lost 4; bases outside the gene matches: 5. In germline, CDR1 is LNHDA, CDR2 SQIVND (reference sequence). The CDR3 spells CASSIGQGVGYGYTF. CDR3 DNA sequence: TGTGCCAGTAGTATCGGACAGGGGGTCGGCTATGGCTACACCTTC.

The V call is TRBV20-1, the J call TRBJ2-1, with TRBD2 identical over 8 bases. The V gene's germline CDR1 is DFQATT and CDR2 SNEGSKA (reference sequence). This CDR3 is 13 amino acids long. J gave up 10 bases and V 4 bases, and 9 bases lay outside the gene matches. The CDR3 sequence is CSAITGGAREQFF. Here the CDR3 DNA reads TGCAGTGCTATCACGGGGGGGGCTAGGGAGCAGTTCTTC.

Only one count was recorded for this clonotype. The chain carries TRBV3-1 and TRBJ2-1; tentative D call: TRBD1 (5 bases). The CDR3 is made up of 15 amino acids. V was cut by 2 bases and J by 8 bases, with 16 bases left in between. Germline CDR1 LGHDT, CDR2 YNNKEL (reference sequence). CDR3 residues: CASSQSPTEVYEQFF. Written as DNA, the CDR3 is TGTGCCAGCAGCCAATCCCCGACAGAAGTCTATGAGCAGTTCTTC.